Here is one TCR beta chain with its context. Its binding antigen is unknown. Base quality data are lacking; no much larger clone is found one base away. The time point label, as the study defines it: baseline before first vaccination. The sample's treatment or condition, from its label and the paper: meningococcal conjugate vaccine given as trial control. The vaccinee samples were drawn from two UK trials, COV001 and COV002, one of which was a single-blind randomized controlled phase 2/3 trial testing AZD1222 (ChAdOx1 nCoV-19) in healthy adults. For TCRbeta chain sequencing, PBMC samples from trial participants were taken at day 0 and at day 28 after the second dose. The CDR3 regions of human TCRbeta chains were subjected to immunosequencing. In the original analysis: Repertoire TCRs were checked for matches against a reference library of SARS-CoV-2-specific TCRs that had been generated using the MIRA antigen-specificity platform. Breadth was defined as the fraction of unique TCRs that were SARS-CoV-2-associated, and depth was defined as the fraction of total T cells that were SARS-CoV-2-associated. Using the MIRA data, each spike-specific TCR was mapped to the spike region that the TCR reacts to and placed in a CD4 or CD8 class. Log10-transformed breadth and depth values were compared by one-way ANOVA with Sidak's multiple comparisons tests. This immuneACCESS table, as held by TCRdb, lists in-frame sequences with V and J called but not all clones. Of the missing ones, under half trace to an unresolved V gene in checked studies; the others have no known cause. Clone size and V and J calls were adopted from that table, with D and trimming inferred from the DNA. For this sample the table gives roughly 89,000 clones, of which 70% to 90% were detected only once. The leading ten clones occupy 4% to 5.5% of the sample.

The source of the sample is a study of T cell responses to AZD1222 COVID-19 vaccine (dated by TCRdb to the early 2020s). A note on the overall study: A total of more than 230 trial participants underwent TCR sequencing, of whom about 210 received two doses of AZD1222 and around 26 received two doses of the MenACWY control vaccine. Trial participants were enrolled into age subgroups of 18-55, 56-69 and 70-plus years, which contained roughly 140, 27 and 60 TCR-sequenced participants, respectively. What the work shows at the level of the full study, not this receptor alone: Conclusions about previously exposed vaccinees are limited, since just 5 or 6 AZD1222 recipients were seropositive for SARS-CoV-2 at baseline. After two AZD1222 doses, both the breadth and the depth of spike-specific TCRs were significantly higher than at day 0 and than in MenACWY recipients. Participants were mostly white British, with more females than males. The authors suggested clonal diversity may have been underestimated. The 56-69-year group was small, and its depth increase did not reach significance, likely because of low power. Epitopes outside the regions mutated in the B.1.351 and B.1.1.7 variants were reportedly recognized by nearly half of the unique spike-specific TCRs. CD4 TCRs associated with the vaccine covered the entire spike protein, and the dominant responses were in regions 160-218 and 743-854. Because no day 14 peak-response samples were available, the repertoires could be characterized only after the peak T cell response.

The germline V end is reduced by 6 bases and the J end by 3 bases; junction bases left unmatched: 4. From the cysteine through the phenylalanine, the CDR3 covers 13 amino acids. Just the 39-base CDR3 DNA is kept, in frame starting at base 1. CDR1 and CDR2, looked up from the germline V gene (reference sequence), are LNHDA and SQIVND. The input for sequencing was peripheral blood, taken on day 0 of MenACWY control vaccination. The V and J segments used are TRBV19 and TRBJ1-2, with 7 junctional bases fitting TRBD1. This clonotype was obtained from an adult in good health. CDR3 protein: CASRNRGDYGYTF. The nucleotide sequence is given as TGTGCCAGTAGAAACAGGGGAGACTATGGCTACACCTTC.